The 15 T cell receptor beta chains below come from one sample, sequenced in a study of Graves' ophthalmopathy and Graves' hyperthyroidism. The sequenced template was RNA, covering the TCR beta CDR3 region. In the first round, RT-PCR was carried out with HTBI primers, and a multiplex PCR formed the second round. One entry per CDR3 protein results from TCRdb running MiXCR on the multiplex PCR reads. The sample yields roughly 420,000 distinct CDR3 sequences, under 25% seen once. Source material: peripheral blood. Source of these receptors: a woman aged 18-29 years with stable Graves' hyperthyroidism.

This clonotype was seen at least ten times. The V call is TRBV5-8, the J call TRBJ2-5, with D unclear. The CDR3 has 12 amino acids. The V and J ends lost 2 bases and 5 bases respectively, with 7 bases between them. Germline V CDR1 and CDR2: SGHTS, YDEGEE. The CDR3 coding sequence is TGTGCCAGCAGCTTTCGATTGGAGACCCAGTACTTC. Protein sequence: CASSFRLETQYF.

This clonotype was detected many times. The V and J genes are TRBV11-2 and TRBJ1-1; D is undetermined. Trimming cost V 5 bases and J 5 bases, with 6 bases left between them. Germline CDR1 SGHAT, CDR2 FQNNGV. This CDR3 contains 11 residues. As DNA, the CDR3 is TGTGCCAGCAGCGCGAGGACTGAAGCTTTCTTT. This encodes CASSARTEAFF.

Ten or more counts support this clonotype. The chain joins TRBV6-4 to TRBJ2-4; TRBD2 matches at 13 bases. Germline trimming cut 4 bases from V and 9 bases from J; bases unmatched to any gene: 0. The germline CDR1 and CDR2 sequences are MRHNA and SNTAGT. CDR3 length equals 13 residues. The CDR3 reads CASSGTSGGIQYF. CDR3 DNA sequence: TGTGCCAGCAGTGGGACTAGCGGGGGCATTCAGTACTTC.

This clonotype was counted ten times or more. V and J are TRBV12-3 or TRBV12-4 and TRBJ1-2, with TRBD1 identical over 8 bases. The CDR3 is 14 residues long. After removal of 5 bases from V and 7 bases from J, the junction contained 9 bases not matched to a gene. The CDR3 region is CASSRQGSRGGYTF. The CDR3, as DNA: TGTGCCAGCAGTCGACAGGGGAGTCGAGGTGGCTACACCTTC.

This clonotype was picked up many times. The CDR3 loop is CASNPGRLGYEQYF. In DNA form, the CDR3 reads TGTGCCAGCAACCCGGGTAGGCTAGGGTACGAGCAGTACTTC. The chain combines TRBV7-2 with TRBJ2-7; D unresolved. This CDR3 contains 14 residues. Between the trimmed V and J ends, which lost 7 bases and 4 bases, there was a span of 17 bases. The germline V gene has CDR1 SGHTA and CDR2 FQGNSA. The whole variable domain, remainder taken from reference TRBV7-2 and TRBJ2-7, is GAGVSQSPSNKVTEKGKDVELRCDPISGHTALYWYRQSLGQGLEFLIYFQGNSAPDKSGLPSDRFSAERTGGSVSTLTIQRTQQEDSAVYLCASNPGRLGYEQYFGPGTRLTVT.

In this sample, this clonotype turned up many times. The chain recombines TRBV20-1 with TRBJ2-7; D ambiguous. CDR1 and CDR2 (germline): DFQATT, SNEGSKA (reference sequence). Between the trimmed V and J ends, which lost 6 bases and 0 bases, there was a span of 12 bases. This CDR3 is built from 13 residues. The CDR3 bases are TGCAGTGCAAGGGCCCCCAACTCCTACGAGCAGTACTTC. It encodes CSARAPNSYEQYF.

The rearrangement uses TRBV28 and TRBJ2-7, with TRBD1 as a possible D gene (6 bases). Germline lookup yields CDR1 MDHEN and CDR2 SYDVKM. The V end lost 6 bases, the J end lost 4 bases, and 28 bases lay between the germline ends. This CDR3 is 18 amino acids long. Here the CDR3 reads CASSSGELDMVWAYEQYF. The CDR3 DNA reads TGTGCCAGCAGCTCAGGGGAGCTGGACATGGTATGGGCGTACGAGCAGTACTTC.

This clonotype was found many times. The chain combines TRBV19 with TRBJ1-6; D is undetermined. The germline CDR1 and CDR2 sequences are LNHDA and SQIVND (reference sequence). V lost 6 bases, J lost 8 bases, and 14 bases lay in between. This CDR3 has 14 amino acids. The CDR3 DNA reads TGTGCCAGTAGGGCTCACTCGGAGGATTCACCCCTCCACTTT. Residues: CASRAHSEDSPLHF.

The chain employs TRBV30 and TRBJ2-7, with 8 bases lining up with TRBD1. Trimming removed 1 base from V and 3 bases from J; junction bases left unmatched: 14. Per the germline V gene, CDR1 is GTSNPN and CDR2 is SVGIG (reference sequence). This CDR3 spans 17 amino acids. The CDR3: CAWSGPGQGTVDYEQYF. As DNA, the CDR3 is TGTGCCTGGAGTGGGCCCGGACAGGGAACCGTGGACTACGAGCAGTACTTC.

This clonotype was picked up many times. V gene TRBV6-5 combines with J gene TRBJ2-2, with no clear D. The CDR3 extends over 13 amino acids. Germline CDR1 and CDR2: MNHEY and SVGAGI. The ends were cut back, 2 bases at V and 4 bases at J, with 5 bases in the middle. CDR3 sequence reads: CASSYGPTGELFF. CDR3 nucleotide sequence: TGTGCCAGCAGTTACGGACCCACCGGGGAGCTGTTTTTT.

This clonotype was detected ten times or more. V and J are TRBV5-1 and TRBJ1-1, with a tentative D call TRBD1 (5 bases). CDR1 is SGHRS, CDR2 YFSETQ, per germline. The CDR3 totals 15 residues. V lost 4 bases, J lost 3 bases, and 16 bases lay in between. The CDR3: CASSPRAGLHTEAFF. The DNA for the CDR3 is TGCGCCAGCAGCCCCAGGGCAGGGTTGCACACTGAAGCTTTCTTT.

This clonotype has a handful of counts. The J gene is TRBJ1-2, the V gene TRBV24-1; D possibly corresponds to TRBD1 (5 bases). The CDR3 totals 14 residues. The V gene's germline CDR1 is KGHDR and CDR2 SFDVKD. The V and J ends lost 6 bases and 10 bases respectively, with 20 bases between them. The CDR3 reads CATSHNRDSGVYTF. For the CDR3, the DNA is TGTGCCACCAGTCACAACCGGGACTCGGGGGTCTACACCTTC.

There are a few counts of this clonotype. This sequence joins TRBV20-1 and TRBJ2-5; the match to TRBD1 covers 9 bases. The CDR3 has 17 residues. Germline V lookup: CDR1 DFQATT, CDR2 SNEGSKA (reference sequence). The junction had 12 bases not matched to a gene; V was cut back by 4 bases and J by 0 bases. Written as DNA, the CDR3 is TGCAGTGCTAAAGGGACAGGGATCGTCCCGTACCAAGAGACCCAGTACTTC. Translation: CSAKGTGIVPYQETQYF.

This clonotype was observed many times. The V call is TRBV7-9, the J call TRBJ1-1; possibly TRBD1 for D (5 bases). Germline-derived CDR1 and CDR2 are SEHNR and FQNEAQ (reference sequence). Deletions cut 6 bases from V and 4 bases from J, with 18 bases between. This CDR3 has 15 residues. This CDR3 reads CASREKGAEGTEAFF. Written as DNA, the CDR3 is TGTGCCAGCAGGGAAAAAGGGGCCGAAGGCACTGAAGCTTTCTTT.

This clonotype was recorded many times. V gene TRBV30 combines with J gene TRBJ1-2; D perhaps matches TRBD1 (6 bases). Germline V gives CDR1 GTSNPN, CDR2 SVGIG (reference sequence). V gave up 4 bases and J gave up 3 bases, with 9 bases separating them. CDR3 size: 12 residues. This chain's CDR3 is CAWNRVDYGYTF. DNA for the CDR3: TGTGCCTGGAACAGGGTGGACTATGGCTACACCTTC.